A single sample is the source of the 11 T cell receptor beta chains below, sequenced in a study of control samples from healthy donors and cancer patients. Repertoires were generated with immunoSEQ multiplex PCR, while TCRdb's copy carries only in-frame clones and drops some. Of around 110,000 clones in the sample, more than 85% were seen once. The sample was blood. These TCRs come from a man aged 25 to 40 in good health.

J is TRBJ2-3 and V is TRBV6-6; D could derive from TRBD1 or TRBD2 (5 bases each). Deletions cut 5 bases from V and 1 base from J, with 10 bases between. The CDR3 is made up of 14 amino acids. Per the germline V gene, CDR1 is MNHNY and CDR2 is SVGAGI (reference sequence). For the CDR3, the DNA is TGTGCCAGCAGTCGACGAGGGGGCACAGATACGCAGTATTTT. It translates to CASSRRGGTDTQYF.

This chain connects TRBV24-1 to TRBJ2-7; TRBD1 aligns across 12 bases. V dropped 2 bases and J dropped 5; count of bases not matched to a gene: 9. Germline V gives CDR1 KGHDR, CDR2 SFDVKD. This CDR3 comprises 17 residues. The CDR3 nucleotides read TGTGCCACCAGTGATTGGGGGCCGGGACAGGGGGCCAACGAGCAGTACTTC. The encoded protein is CATSDWGPGQGANEQYF.

The chain uses TRBV7-9 and TRBJ1-1, with D unclear. This CDR3 has 11 residues. Trimming cost V 0 bases and J 8 bases, with 4 bases left between them. Germline loops: CDR1 SEHNR, CDR2 FQNEAQ (reference sequence). The CDR3 is CASSLAAEAFF. CDR3 bases: TGTGCCAGCAGCTTAGCTGCGGAAGCTTTCTTT.

The CDR3 nucleotides read TGTGCCAGCAATCCCGCGGAGTTTTATAGCAATCAGCCCCAGCATTTT. Protein product: CASNPAEFYSNQPQHF. V gene TRBV6-6 combines with J gene TRBJ1-5, with D unclear. This CDR3 has 16 amino acids. Trimming removed 7 bases at V and 0 bases at J, with 16 bases between. Per germline, CDR1 MNHNY and CDR2 SVGAGI (reference sequence).

The DNA for the CDR3 is TGCGCCAGCAGCCCAATACTTCAATCGGGCAGGGATTCAGATACGCAGTATTTT. It specifies CASSPILQSGRDSDTQYF. This chain uses TRBV4-1 with TRBJ2-3; possible D gene TRBD1, 5 bases. This CDR3 spans 18 amino acids. Germline V gives CDR1 MGHRA, CDR2 YSYEKL. V dropped 4 bases and J dropped 4 bases, with 24 bases sitting between them.

The chain carries TRBV2 and TRBJ2-7; possible D gene TRBD1, 5 bases. The CDR3 has 13 amino acids. Germline assignment: CDR1 SNHLY and CDR2 FYNNEI. The germline V and J ends were trimmed by 4 bases and 3 bases, with 10 bases remaining between them. The CDR3 DNA sequence: TGTGCCAGCAGTGTCTACAGGATCTACGAGCAGTACTTC. Translated: CASSVYRIYEQYF.

The genes are TRBV10-2 and TRBJ1-1, with 7 bases matching TRBD1. Germline values: CDR1 WSHSY, CDR2 SAAADI. This CDR3 region has 12 residues. V lost 6 bases to trimming and J lost 8 bases; unmatched junction nucleotides: 6. In nucleotides, the CDR3 is TGCGCCAGCAGAGACTTACAGGGGGAAGCTTTCTTT. The encoded protein is CASRDLQGEAFF.

The CDR3 sequence: CASSPDWDSRGYTF. The CDR3 region has the DNA TGCGCCAGCAGCCCCGACTGGGATTCGAGGGGCTACACCTTC. This chain uses TRBV5-1 with TRBJ1-2; D gene uncertain. The germline CDR1 and CDR2 sequences are SGHRS and YFSETQ. V was trimmed by 4 bases and J by 8 bases, leaving 18 bases between them. The CDR3 sequence is 14 residues long.

This chain joins TRBV27 and TRBJ2-5; 12 bases align to TRBD2. Trimming removed 5 bases from V and 2 bases from J; junction bases left unmatched: 6. Germline-derived CDR1 and CDR2 are MNHEY and SMNVEV (reference sequence). This CDR3 has 16 residues. The CDR3 spells CASSPTSGGFQETQYF. CDR3 sequence (DNA): TGTGCCAGCAGTCCGACTAGCGGGGGATTTCAAGAGACCCAGTACTTC.

CDR3 in DNA: TGTGCCAGCAGCTTAAAGGCGGGCTACGAGCAGTACGTC. Translating gives CASSLKAGYEQYV. This chain connects TRBV11-2 to TRBJ2-7; maybe TRBD2 (5 bases). The CDR3 is 13 residues long. The V end lost 2 bases, the J end lost 3 bases, and 8 bases lay between the germline ends. The germline V gene encodes CDR1 SGHAT and CDR2 FQNNGV.

The V call is TRBV6-2 or TRBV6-3, the J call TRBJ2-7; D remains unclear. The CDR3 consists of 13 residues. CDR1 and CDR2 from the germline V gene are MNHEY and SVGEGT. The V end was cut by 0 bases, the J end by 7 bases, with 10 bases between. CDR3 in DNA: TGTGCCAGCAGTTACTCGGCGGAATCAGAGCAGTACGTC. It codes for CASSYSAESEQYV.